The sample holds many counts of the clone carrying this TCR beta chain. Its antigen remains unknown. The CDR3 sequence is 13 residues long. Germline V CDR1 and CDR2: SGHTA, FQGTGA. J was trimmed by 7 bases and V by 1 base; bases with no gene match: 0. The data derive from a study of metastatic and nonmetastatic thyroid tumors. General study points: Across blood and tumor, TCR beta diversity in malignant thyroid tumors was reportedly significantly higher than in benign nodules.

TCRdb redid the clone calls on the PCR reads using MiXCR. The sample has about 47,000 clones; about 22% are singletons. Prior to thyroid surgery, none of the patients had received any treatment. The V gene is TRBV7-3, the J gene TRBJ2-1, with 8 positions matching TRBD1. The sequencing sample was made of blood. The TCR comes from a male donor with papillary thyroid cancer or a benign thyroid nodule (not recorded which). Some clones in this sample may be carry-over from other donors' samples. CDR3 nucleotide sequence: TGTGCCAGCAGCTTAAACAGGGGGAATGAGCAGTTCTTC. Protein: CASSLNRGNEQFF.